This T cell receptor (beta chain) emerged from a study of T cell responses to AZD1222 COVID-19 vaccine listed by TCRdb under 2021. Concerning the study at large: A total of 230 to 250 trial participants underwent TCR sequencing, of whom nearly 210 received two doses of AZD1222 and some 26 received two doses of the MenACWY control vaccine. Trial participants were enrolled into age subgroups of 18-55, 56-69 and 70-plus years, which contained about 150, 28 and 57 TCR-sequenced participants, respectively.

Results and caveats for the whole study, not just this receptor: Spike-specific TCR breadth and depth rose significantly after two AZD1222 doses compared with day 0 and with MenACWY recipients. Conclusions about previously exposed vaccinees were limited because only 6 or 7 AZD1222 recipients were SARS-CoV-2 seropositive at baseline. In the small 56-69-year group, the increase in depth fell short of significance, most likely because of low power. The vaccine-associated CD4 TCRs covered the entire spike protein, and the dominant responses fell in regions 160-218 and 743-854. Reportedly, close to half of the unique spike-specific TCRs recognized epitopes lying outside the regions that are mutated in the B.1.351 and B.1.1.7 variants. Participants were mostly white British and included more females than males, and it was suggested by the authors that clonal diversity may have been underestimated. Because no day 14 peak-response samples were available, repertoires were characterized only after the peak T cell response.

The CDR3 regions of human TCRbeta chains were subjected to immunosequencing. On the study's bioinformatics: TCRs in the repertoires were compared against a reference library of SARS-CoV-2-specific TCRs that had been generated with the MIRA antigen-specificity platform. Breadth was defined as the fraction of unique TCRs that were SARS-CoV-2-associated. Depth was defined as the fraction of total T cells that were SARS-CoV-2-associated. Using the MIRA data, every spike-specific TCR was mapped to the spike region that the TCR reacted to and assigned to either a CD4 or a CD8 class. Log10-transformed breadth and depth values were compared by one-way ANOVA with Sidak's multiple comparisons tests. Entries here come from immuneACCESS through TCRdb and include only in-frame sequences with V and J called. Some clones fail to appear in such tables; in the studies checked, an unresolved V gene covers under half of the shortfall, and the cause of the remainder is unknown. V and J calls and clone size follow that table, whereas D and trimming were derived from the DNA. The sample profile shows 150,000 to 190,000 clones; more than 85% of them were found once. The ten largest clones add up to approximately 1.5% of the sample.

Its CDR3 holds 14 amino acids, cysteine through phenylalanine. The DNA shown is the 42-base CDR3, in frame from base 1. From a lookup of the germline V gene, CDR1 and CDR2 are SGHAT and FQNNGV. V is shortened by 4 bases, J by 3 bases, and the region joining them spans 13 bases. Concerning this clone itself: It has no known antigen specificity. Base qualities were left out, and no much larger clone turns up one base away.

The sample's time point, from its label and the paper: about 28 days (+/-7) after the second vaccine dose. AZD1222 recipients whose second dose came at about 4 weeks and those whose second dose came at about 12 weeks were combined into one group, since spike-specific TCR depth and breadth did not differ between the two schedules. The vaccinee samples were drawn from two UK trials, COV001 and COV002, one of which was a single-blind randomized controlled phase 2/3 trial testing AZD1222 (ChAdOx1 nCoV-19) in healthy adults. For TCRbeta chain sequencing, PBMC samples were collected from trial participants at day 0 and at day 28 after the second dose.

Sequenced here: peripheral blood, sampled 28 days after the second AZD1222 dose. The rearranged chain carries TRBV11-2 and TRBJ2-7, with the D call perhaps TRBD1 or TRBD2, as 5 bases match in each case. The sequence derives from an adult who received the AZD1222 COVID-19 vaccine. The CDR3 in this case is CASSSGPWGYEQYF. The DNA reads as follows: TGTGCCAGCAGCTCGGGGCCTTGGGGCTACGAGCAGTACTTC.